The 28 T cell receptor beta chains in this list originate from one sample, sequenced in a study of blood T cell repertoires in COVID-19 (dated by TCRdb to between 2020 and 2021). Library preparation employed the immunoSEQ multiplex PCR assay. TCRdb holds this immuneACCESS table with in-frame rearrangements only. Some clones are missing; in checked studies, unresolved V genes explain under half, and the rest has no known cause. In this sample the table shows about 310,000 clones, roughly 85% of which occur a single time. In total, the top ten clones hold around 1.8% of the sample. Sequencing was carried out using PBMCs or T cells enriched from blood (not recorded which). These receptors originate from a woman in her 30s who had been exposed to COVID-19.

Concerning this clone itself: An end of the junction does not agree with germline; a read error may underlie this. This chain connects TRBV7-7 to TRBJ1-3, with TRBD1 matching over 7 bases. This CDR3 comprises 14 residues. Germline CDR1 reads SSHAT; CDR2 reads FNYEAQ (reference sequence). Written as DNA, the CDR3 is TGTGCTAGCAGCCCCGCAGGGGGAGGAAACACCATATATTTT. Its protein product is CASSPAGGGNTIYF.

The chain uses TRBV7-9 and TRBJ2-1, with 7 bases fitting TRBD2. Germline V gene sequence: CDR1 SEHNR, CDR2 FQNEAQ (reference sequence). The CDR3 sequence is 15 residues long. Unmatched junction bases numbered 3, after V lost 0 bases and J lost 4 bases. This CDR3 is CASSLASGAYNEQFF. The CDR3 DNA follows: TGTGCCAGCAGCTTAGCCAGCGGGGCATACAATGAGCAGTTCTTC.

This clone has only a few counts. This rearrangement joins TRBV30 to TRBJ2-7, with 9 bases fitting TRBD1. CDR3 size: 14 residues. V was pared by 5 bases and J by 6 bases, with 11 bases of the junction left unmatched. Germline CDR1 is GTSNPN and CDR2 is SVGIG (reference sequence). The CDR3: CAWSPGQGTVEQYF. The CDR3 nucleotides read TGTGCCTGGTCCCCGGGACAGGGTACTGTCGAGCAGTACTTC.

This chain joins TRBV5-4 and TRBJ1-1; a weak D match, TRBD1 (6 bases). CDR1 and CDR2 from the germline V gene are SGHNT and YYREEE (reference sequence). The length of the CDR3 is 14 residues. Trimming left V 3 bases short and J 2 bases short, with 11 bases between. The chain's CDR3 is CASSSTGGNTEAFF. The CDR3 DNA follows: TGTGCCAGCAGCTCCACTGGGGGCAACACTGAAGCTTTCTTT.

The rearrangement links TRBV5-4 to TRBJ1-5, with 12 bases fitting TRBD1. The V and J ends lost 0 bases and 2 bases, in that order; junction bases with no gene match: 9. Germline loops: CDR1 SGHNT, CDR2 YYREEE (reference sequence). This CDR3 is built from 19 residues. This chain's CDR3 is CASSLVGTGGVKGNQPQHF. The CDR3 coding sequence is TGTGCCAGCAGCTTGGTTGGGACAGGGGGCGTCAAGGGCAATCAGCCCCAGCATTTT.

The CDR3 sequence: CASSERQVTADTQYF. The CDR3 DNA is TGTGCCAGCAGTGAACGACAGGTTACCGCAGATACGCAGTATTTT. V and J are TRBV2 and TRBJ2-3; perhaps TRBD1 as D (6 bases). Trimming pared 2 bases from V and 4 bases from J, leaving 13 bases between. The CDR3 contains 15 residues. Looked up from germline, CDR1 is SNHLY and CDR2 is FYNNEI.

The chain links TRBV4-1 to TRBJ1-1, with unresolved D. Trimming pared 0 bases from V and 6 bases from J, leaving 23 bases between. This CDR3 spans 18 amino acids. Germline V lookup: CDR1 MGHRA, CDR2 YSYEKL. CDR3 region: CASSQDPTSTGSVAEAFF. In nucleotides, the CDR3 is TGCGCCAGCAGCCAAGACCCGACAAGCACGGGGTCTGTGGCTGAAGCTTTCTTT.

The rearrangement uses TRBV30 and TRBJ2-7; D possibly corresponds to TRBD2 (6 bases). CDR3 length equals 16 residues. V lost 2 bases and J lost 0, with 17 bases in between. CDR1 GTSNPN and CDR2 SVGIG come from the germline V gene (reference sequence). The CDR3: CAWSPPGTGISYEQYF. The CDR3 DNA reads as TGTGCCTGGAGTCCCCCCGGGACTGGAATCTCCTACGAGCAGTACTTC.

For the CDR3, the DNA is TGTGCCAGTAGGACAGGGTCGAGGACTGAAGCTTTCTTT. Its protein is CASRTGSRTEAFF. The chain recombines TRBV19 with TRBJ1-1; 7 bases align to TRBD1. This CDR3 contains 13 residues. CDR1 LNHDA and CDR2 SQIVND come from the germline V gene (reference sequence). Trimming cost V 6 bases and J 5 bases; bases outside gene matches: 6.

This chain joins TRBV27 and TRBJ1-3, with no clear D. The V end was cut by 6 bases, the J end by 4 bases, with 13 bases between. The germline CDR1 and CDR2 sequences are MNHEY and SMNVEV (reference sequence). This CDR3 has 14 amino acids. This CDR3 reads CASRETGEGNTIYF. The CDR3 coding sequence is TGTGCCAGCAGGGAGACGGGAGAAGGAAACACCATATATTTT.

This clone came up once. The rearrangement uses TRBV5-4 and TRBJ1-3; D perhaps matches TRBD1 (6 bases). The length of the CDR3 is 17 residues. CDR1 SGHNT and CDR2 YYREEE come from the germline V gene (reference sequence). V gave up 4 bases and J gave up 0 bases, with 17 bases separating them. Here the CDR3 reads CASSPSGQFDSGNTIYF. In nucleotides, the CDR3 is TGTGCCAGCAGCCCCAGCGGACAGTTCGACTCTGGAAACACCATATATTTT.

V gene TRBV30 combines with J gene TRBJ1-6; 8 nucleotides line up with TRBD1. V lost 4 bases and J lost 6; bases outside the gene matches: 2. The CDR3 is made up of 13 amino acids. The germline gives CDR1 GTSNPN, CDR2 SVGIG (reference sequence). For the CDR3, the DNA is TGTGCCTGGAATACAGGGGGTAATTCACCCCTCCACTTT. Translating gives CAWNTGGNSPLHF. Filled out from reference TRBV30 and TRBJ1-6, the complete variable domain reads SQTIHQWPATLVQPVGSPLSLECTVEGTSNPNLYWYRQAAGRGLQLLFYSVGIGQISSEVPQNLSASRPQDRQFILSSKKLLLSDSGFYLCAWNTGGNSPLHFGNGTRLTVT.

CDR3 coding DNA: TGTGCCAGCAGCCGGGACAGAAGCACAGATACGCAGTATTTT. This codes for CASSRDRSTDTQYF. This sequence joins TRBV7-3 and TRBJ2-3; 7 bases match TRBD1. Germline V gene sequence: CDR1 SGHTA, CDR2 FQGTGA. The CDR3 contains 14 residues. V gave up 5 bases and J gave up 0 bases; unmatched junction bases: 2.

The V and J genes are TRBV7-2 and TRBJ2-2, with a possible D match to TRBD1 (6 bases). The CDR3 sequence is 14 residues long. Per germline, CDR1 SGHTA and CDR2 FQGNSA. V lost 4 bases and J 6 bases, leaving 12 bases between the germline ends. The CDR3 bases are TGTGCCAGCAGCTCCACAGGGTTTTCCGGGGAGCTGTTTTTT. Amino acid sequence: CASSSTGFSGELFF.

On this clone itself: The junction differs from germline at one of its ends, possibly a read error. This chain uses TRBV28 with TRBJ2-7; a possible D gene is TRBD2 (6 bases). Germline CDR1 is MDHEN and CDR2 is SYDVKM. The CDR3 contains 11 residues. CDR3 amino acids: CASSSRDSIRF. The CDR3 DNA is TGTGCCAGCAGTTCCCGGGACTCCATTCGCTTC.

The chain employs TRBV11-2 and TRBJ1-1; 7 bases line up with TRBD1. CDR1 and CDR2 (germline): SGHAT, FQNNGV. The CDR3 runs 16 residues. With 5 bases clipped from V and 1 base from J, the junction kept 10 bases outside the gene matches. The CDR3 protein is CASSPSGGLTNTEAFF. The CDR3 bases are TGTGCCAGCAGCCCTTCAGGGGGGCTGACGAACACTGAAGCTTTCTTT.

The chain joins TRBV12-3 or TRBV12-4 to TRBJ2-7, with D uncertain. Trimming pared 2 bases from V and 5 bases from J, leaving 10 bases between. The CDR3 loop spans 13 amino acids. In DNA, the CDR3 is TGTGCCAGCAGTTTATCGGGTAAAAACGAGCAGTACTTC. This encodes CASSLSGKNEQYF.

The chain employs TRBV7-2 and TRBJ2-1, with 11 bases identical to TRBD1. The CDR3 has 19 amino acids. Germline CDR1 SGHTA, CDR2 FQGNSA. V gave up 0 bases and J gave up 4 bases; unmatched junction bases: 11. The CDR3 protein is CASSLAGQGALGAYNEQFF. Written as DNA, the CDR3 is TGTGCCAGCAGCTTAGCAGGACAGGGGGCTTTAGGGGCTTACAATGAGCAGTTCTTC.

The chain has TRBV5-1 and TRBJ1-2; a possible D gene is TRBD1 (6 bases). The germline V gene encodes CDR1 SGHRS and CDR2 YFSETQ. The ends were cut back, 3 bases at V and 8 bases at J, with 17 bases in the middle. The CDR3 runs to 14 residues. The CDR3 spells CASSWETGLGGYTF. The CDR3 DNA is TGCGCCAGCAGCTGGGAGACAGGCCTCGGAGGCTACACCTTC.

The rearrangement uses TRBV6-2 or TRBV6-3 and TRBJ1-3; no clear D gene. V shed 2 bases and J shed 0 bases, with 8 bases lying between them. The CDR3 loop spans 15 amino acids. In germline, CDR1 is MNHEY, CDR2 SVGEGT. This CDR3 reads CASSYAGTSGNTIYF. In DNA, the CDR3 is TGTGCCAGCAGTTACGCGGGAACCTCTGGAAACACCATATATTTT.

The V call is TRBV5-4, the J call TRBJ2-7; 7 bases match TRBD1. The CDR3 has 15 residues. Germline V lookup: CDR1 SGHNT, CDR2 YYREEE (reference sequence). With 4 bases clipped from V and 0 bases from J, the junction kept 7 bases outside the gene matches. The CDR3 nucleotides read TGTGCCAGCAGCGACCCCAGACAGGGCTCCTACGAGCAGTACTTC. Translated, it gives CASSDPRQGSYEQYF.

This chain links TRBV28 with TRBJ2-2; a weak D match, TRBD1 (6 bases). The CDR3 has 14 amino acids. Per the germline V gene, CDR1 is MDHEN and CDR2 is SYDVKM. The V end was cut by 6 bases, the J end by 1 base, with 9 bases between. Written as DNA, the CDR3 is TGTGCCAGCAGACGGGGACAGAACACCGGGGAGCTGTTTTTT. It codes for CASRRGQNTGELFF.

This chain links TRBV5-4 with TRBJ1-1, with D perhaps TRBD1 (6 bases). The ends were cut back, 4 bases at V and 4 bases at J, with 11 bases in the middle. The CDR3 covers 13 residues. The germline V gene encodes CDR1 SGHNT and CDR2 YYREEE (reference sequence). The CDR3 region is CASSPEGGTEAFF. CDR3 coding DNA: TGTGCCAGCAGCCCGGAAGGGGGCACTGAAGCTTTCTTT.

The chain is built from TRBV5-1 and TRBJ1-6; tentatively, D is TRBD1 (6 bases). The CDR3 covers 15 residues. Germline V lookup: CDR1 SGHRS, CDR2 YFSETQ. Trimming cost V 2 bases and J 9 bases, with 15 bases left between them. The CDR3 nucleotides are TGCGCCAGCAGCTTACAGGGTGAGAGTGGTTCACCCCTCCACTTT. This sequence encodes CASSLQGESGSPLHF.

The V and J genes are TRBV19 and TRBJ2-7, with 12 bases matching TRBD2. This CDR3 has 19 amino acids. CDR1 LNHDA and CDR2 SQIVND come from the germline V gene (reference sequence). The junction had 13 bases not matched to a gene; V was cut back by 0 bases and J by 4 bases. CDR3 DNA sequence: TGTGCCAGTAGTATAGATCGCTCGACTAGCGGGAGCGTGCCGTACGAGCAGTACTTC. Amino acid sequence: CASSIDRSTSGSVPYEQYF.

The chain combines TRBV20-1 with TRBJ2-1, with unresolved D. The CDR3 length is 11 residues. The germline V and J ends were trimmed by 0 bases and 7 bases, with 4 bases remaining between them. Germline CDR1 DFQATT, CDR2 SNEGSKA (reference sequence). DNA for the CDR3: TGCAGTGCTAGAGATGCGAATGAGCAGTTCTTC. Translation gives CSARDANEQFF.

This clone was seen only once. The rearrangement links TRBV10-2 to TRBJ1-6, with a weak D call TRBD1 (6 bases). CDR3 length: 14 residues. From germline, CDR1 is WSHSY and CDR2 SAAADI. V lost 5 bases and J 10 bases, leaving 15 bases between the germline ends. The CDR3 coding sequence is TGCGCCAGCAGTATACAGGGATGGGGGTCACCCCTCCACTTT. It codes for CASSIQGWGSPLHF.

The chain couples TRBV6-2 or TRBV6-3 to TRBJ1-5; D unclear. The V end lost 6 bases, the J end lost 4 bases, and 19 bases lay between the germline ends. Germline V gene data show CDR1 as MNHEY and CDR2 as SVGEGT. The CDR3 has 16 amino acids. The CDR3 coding sequence is TGTGCCAGCAGCACCGAGGGTGGCAAAGCTAATCAGCCCCAGCATTTT. This translates into CASSTEGGKANQPQHF.